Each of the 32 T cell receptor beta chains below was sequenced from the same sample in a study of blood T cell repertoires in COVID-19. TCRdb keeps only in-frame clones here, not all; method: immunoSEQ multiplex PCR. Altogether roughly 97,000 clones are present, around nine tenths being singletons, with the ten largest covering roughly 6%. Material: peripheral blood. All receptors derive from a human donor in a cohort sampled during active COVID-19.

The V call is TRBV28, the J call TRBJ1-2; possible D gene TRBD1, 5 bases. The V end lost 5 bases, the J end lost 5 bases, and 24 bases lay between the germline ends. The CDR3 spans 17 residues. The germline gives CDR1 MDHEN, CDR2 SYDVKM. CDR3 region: CASSASLLGGEGYGYTF. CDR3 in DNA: TGTGCCAGCAGTGCGTCCCTCCTGGGCGGGGAGGGGTATGGCTACACCTTC.

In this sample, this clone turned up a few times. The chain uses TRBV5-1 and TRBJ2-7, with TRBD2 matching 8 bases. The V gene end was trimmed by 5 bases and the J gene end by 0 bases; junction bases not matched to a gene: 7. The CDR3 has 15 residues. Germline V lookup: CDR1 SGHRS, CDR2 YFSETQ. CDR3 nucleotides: TGCGCCAGCAGGTCCGGGACTAGTCCCTCCTACGAGCAGTACTTC. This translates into CASRSGTSPSYEQYF.

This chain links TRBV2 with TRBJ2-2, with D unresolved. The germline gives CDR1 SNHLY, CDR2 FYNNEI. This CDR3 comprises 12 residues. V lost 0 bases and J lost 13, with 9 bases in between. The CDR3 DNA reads TGTGCCAGCAGTGAAGCCAACCGTAGGCTGTTTTTT. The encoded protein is CASSEANRRLFF.

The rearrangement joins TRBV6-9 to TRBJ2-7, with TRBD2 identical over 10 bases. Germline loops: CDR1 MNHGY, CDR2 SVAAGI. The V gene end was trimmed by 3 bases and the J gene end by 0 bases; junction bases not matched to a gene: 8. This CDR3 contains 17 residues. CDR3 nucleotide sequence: TGTGCCAGCAGTTACCCCTCGACTAGCGGGCCCTCCTACGAGCAGTACTTC. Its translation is CASSYPSTSGPSYEQYF.

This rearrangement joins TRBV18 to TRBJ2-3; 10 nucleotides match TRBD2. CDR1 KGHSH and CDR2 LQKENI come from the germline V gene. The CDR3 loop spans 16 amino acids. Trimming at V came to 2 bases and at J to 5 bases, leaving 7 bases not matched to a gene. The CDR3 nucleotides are TGTGCCAGCTCACCAATTCCTAGCGGGAGTGGAGATACGCAGTATTTT. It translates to CASSPIPSGSGDTQYF.

Written as DNA, the CDR3 is TGTGCCAGCAGCTTACTAGCGGGAGAGACAGATACGCAGTATTTT. Translating gives CASSLLAGETDTQYF. V is TRBV11-3 and J is TRBJ2-3, with 10 bases lining up with TRBD2. The CDR3 covers 15 residues. Germline V gene sequence: CDR1 SGHNT, CDR2 YENEEA. Trimming cost V 2 bases and J 3 bases; bases outside gene matches: 2. Full variable domain (missing parts from reference TRBV11-3 and TRBJ2-3): EAGVVQSPRYKIIEKKQPVAFWCNPISGHNTLYWYLQNLGQGPELLIRYENEEAVDDSQLPKDRFSAERLKGVDSTLKIQPAELGDSAVYLCASSLLAGETDTQYFGPGTRLTVL.

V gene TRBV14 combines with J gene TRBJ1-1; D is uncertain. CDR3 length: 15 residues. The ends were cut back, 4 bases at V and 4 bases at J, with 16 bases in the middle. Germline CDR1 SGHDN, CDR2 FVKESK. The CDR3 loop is CASSLVEGGGTEAFF. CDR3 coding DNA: TGTGCCAGCAGCCTAGTCGAAGGTGGCGGCACTGAAGCTTTCTTT.

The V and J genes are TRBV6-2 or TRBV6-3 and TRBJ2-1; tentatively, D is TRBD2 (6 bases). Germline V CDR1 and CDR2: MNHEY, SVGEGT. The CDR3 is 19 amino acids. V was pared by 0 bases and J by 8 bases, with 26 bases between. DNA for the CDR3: TGTGCCAGCAGTTACTCCCTCCTTACGGGAGAGGCACAGCCCTATGAGCAGTTCTTC. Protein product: CASSYSLLTGEAQPYEQFF.

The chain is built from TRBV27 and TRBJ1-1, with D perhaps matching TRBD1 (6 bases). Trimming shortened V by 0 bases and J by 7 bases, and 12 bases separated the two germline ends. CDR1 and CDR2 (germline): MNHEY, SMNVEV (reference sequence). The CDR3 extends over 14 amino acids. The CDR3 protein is CASSLSGAYSEAFF. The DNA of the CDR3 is TGTGCCAGCAGTTTATCGGGGGCTTACAGTGAAGCTTTCTTT.

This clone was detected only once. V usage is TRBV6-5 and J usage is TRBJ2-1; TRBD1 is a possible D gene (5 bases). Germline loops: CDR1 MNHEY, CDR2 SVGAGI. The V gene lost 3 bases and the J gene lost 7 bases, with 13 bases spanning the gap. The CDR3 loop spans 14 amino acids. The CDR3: CASSYLPGINEQFF. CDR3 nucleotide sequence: TGTGCCAGCAGTTATCTCCCAGGGATAAATGAGCAGTTCTTC.

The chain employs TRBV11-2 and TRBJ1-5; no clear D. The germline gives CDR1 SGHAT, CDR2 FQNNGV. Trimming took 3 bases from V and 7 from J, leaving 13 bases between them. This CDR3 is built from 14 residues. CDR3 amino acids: CASSLTARGQPQHF. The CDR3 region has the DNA TGTGCCAGCAGCTTGACGGCCCGCGGCCAGCCCCAGCATTTT.

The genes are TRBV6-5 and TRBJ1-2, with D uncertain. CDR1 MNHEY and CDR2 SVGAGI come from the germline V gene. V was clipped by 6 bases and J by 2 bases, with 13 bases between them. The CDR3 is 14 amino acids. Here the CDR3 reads CASSPGDGNYGYTF. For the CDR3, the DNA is TGTGCCAGCAGCCCCGGAGACGGAAACTATGGCTACACCTTC.

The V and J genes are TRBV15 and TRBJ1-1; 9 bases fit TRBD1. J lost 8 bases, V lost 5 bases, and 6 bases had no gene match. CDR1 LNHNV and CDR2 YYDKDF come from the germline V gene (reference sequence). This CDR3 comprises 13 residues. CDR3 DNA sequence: TGTGCCACCAGCGGTTACAGGGGGCGCGAAGCTTTCTTT. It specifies CATSGYRGREAFF.

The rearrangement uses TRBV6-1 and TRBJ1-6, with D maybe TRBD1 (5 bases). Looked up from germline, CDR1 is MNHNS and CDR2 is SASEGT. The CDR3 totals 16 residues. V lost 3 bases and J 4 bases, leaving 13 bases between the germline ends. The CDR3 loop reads CASSDRADSYNSPLHF. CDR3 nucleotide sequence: TGTGCCAGCAGTGACCGGGCCGACAGTTATAATTCACCCCTCCACTTT.

In nucleotides, the CDR3 is TGTGCCAGCAGTTTAAGGGGGGGGCGAAACACCATATATTTT. Translation: CASSLRGGRNTIYF. The gene calls are TRBV28 and TRBJ1-3; the D gene is possibly TRBD1 (6 bases). CDR1 is MDHEN, CDR2 SYDVKM, per germline. CDR3 size: 14 residues. Trimming took off 2 bases at V and 5 bases at J, with 10 bases between the two ends.

The CDR3 protein is CASGSRQGADTGELFF. In DNA, the CDR3 is TGTGCTAGTGGTTCCCGACAGGGGGCGGACACCGGGGAGCTGTTTTTT. The chain is built from TRBV12-5 and TRBJ2-2; TRBD1 agrees at 10 bases. The V gene's germline CDR1 is LGHNT and CDR2 FRNRAP. The CDR3 runs to 16 residues. Trimming cost V 4 bases and J 3 bases; bases outside gene matches: 5.

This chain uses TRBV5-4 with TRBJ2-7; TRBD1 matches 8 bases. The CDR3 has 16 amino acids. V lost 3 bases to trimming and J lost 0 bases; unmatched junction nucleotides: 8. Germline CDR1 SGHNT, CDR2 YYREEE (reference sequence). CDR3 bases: TGTGCCAGCAGCTCGGCCCGGGACAGGTCCTCCTACGAGCAGTACTTC. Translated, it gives CASSSARDRSSYEQYF.

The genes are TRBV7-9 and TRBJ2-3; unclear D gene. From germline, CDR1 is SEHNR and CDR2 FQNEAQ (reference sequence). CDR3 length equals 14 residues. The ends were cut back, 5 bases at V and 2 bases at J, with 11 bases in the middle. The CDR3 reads CASSPPSLTDTQYF. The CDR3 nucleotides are TGTGCCAGCAGCCCCCCAAGCCTCACAGATACGCAGTATTTT.

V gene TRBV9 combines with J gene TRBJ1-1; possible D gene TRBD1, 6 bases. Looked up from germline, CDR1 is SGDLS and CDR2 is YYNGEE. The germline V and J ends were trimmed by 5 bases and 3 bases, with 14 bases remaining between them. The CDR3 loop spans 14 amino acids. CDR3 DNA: TGTGCCAGCAGTGCCGCCAGGGGAGACACTGAAGCTTTCTTT. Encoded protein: CASSAARGDTEAFF.

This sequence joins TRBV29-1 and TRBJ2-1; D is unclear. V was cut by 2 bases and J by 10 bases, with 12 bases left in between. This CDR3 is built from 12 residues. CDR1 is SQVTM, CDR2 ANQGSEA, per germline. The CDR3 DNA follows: TGCAGCGTTGAAAGCGATTGGAAAGAGCAGTTCTTC. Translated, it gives CSVESDWKEQFF.

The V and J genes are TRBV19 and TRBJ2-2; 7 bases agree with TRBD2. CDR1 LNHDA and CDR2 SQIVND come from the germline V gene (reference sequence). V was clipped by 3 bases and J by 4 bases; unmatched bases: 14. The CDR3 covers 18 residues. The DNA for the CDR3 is TGTGCCAGTAGTATCGGGAGGTCCCGGGAGCCTCGCACCGGGGAGCTGTTTTTT. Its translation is CASSIGRSREPRTGELFF.

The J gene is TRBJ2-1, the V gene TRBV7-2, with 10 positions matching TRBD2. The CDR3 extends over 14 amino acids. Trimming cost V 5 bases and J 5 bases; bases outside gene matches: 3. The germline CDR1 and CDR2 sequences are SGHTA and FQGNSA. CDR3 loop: CASSPLAGDNEQFF. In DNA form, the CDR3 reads TGTGCCAGCAGCCCCCTAGCGGGGGACAATGAGCAGTTCTTC.

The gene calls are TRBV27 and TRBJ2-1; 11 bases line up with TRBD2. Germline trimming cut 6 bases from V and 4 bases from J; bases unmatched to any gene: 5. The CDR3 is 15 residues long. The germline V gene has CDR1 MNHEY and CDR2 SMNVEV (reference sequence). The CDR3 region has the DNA TGTGCCAGCAGCGGTGGGACTAGCGGTTACAATGAGCAGTTCTTC. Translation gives CASSGGTSGYNEQFF.

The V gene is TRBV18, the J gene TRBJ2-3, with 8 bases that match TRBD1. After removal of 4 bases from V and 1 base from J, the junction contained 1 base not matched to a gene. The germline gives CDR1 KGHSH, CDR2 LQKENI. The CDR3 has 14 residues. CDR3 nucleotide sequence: TGTGCCAGCTCACAGGGACAGGGCACAGATACGCAGTATTTT. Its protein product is CASSQGQGTDTQYF.

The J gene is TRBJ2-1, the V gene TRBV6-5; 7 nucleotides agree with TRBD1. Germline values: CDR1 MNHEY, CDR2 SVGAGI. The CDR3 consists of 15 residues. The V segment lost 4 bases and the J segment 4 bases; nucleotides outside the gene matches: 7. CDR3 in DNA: TGTGCCAGCAGTTTAAAGGGGGCGCGGTACAATGAGCAGTTCTTC. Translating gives CASSLKGARYNEQFF.

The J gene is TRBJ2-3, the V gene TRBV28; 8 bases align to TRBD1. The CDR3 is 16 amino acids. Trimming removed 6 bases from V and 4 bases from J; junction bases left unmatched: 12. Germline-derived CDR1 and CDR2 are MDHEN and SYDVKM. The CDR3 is CASRGLVGQGPDTQYF. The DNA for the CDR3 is TGTGCCAGCAGGGGTCTTGTTGGACAGGGCCCAGATACGCAGTATTTT.

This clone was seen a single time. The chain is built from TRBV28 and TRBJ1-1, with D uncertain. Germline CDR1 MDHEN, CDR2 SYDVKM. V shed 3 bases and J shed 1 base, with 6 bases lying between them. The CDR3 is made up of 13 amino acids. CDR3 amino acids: CASSLRRNTEAFF. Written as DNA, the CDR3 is TGTGCCAGCAGTTTGCGGCGGAACACTGAAGCTTTCTTT.

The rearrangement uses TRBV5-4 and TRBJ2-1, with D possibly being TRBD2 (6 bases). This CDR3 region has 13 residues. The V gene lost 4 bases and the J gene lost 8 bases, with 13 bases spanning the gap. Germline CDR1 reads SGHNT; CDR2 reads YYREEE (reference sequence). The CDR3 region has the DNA TGTGCCAGCAGCCCGAGCACGGGAGATGAGCAGTTCTTC. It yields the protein CASSPSTGDEQFF.

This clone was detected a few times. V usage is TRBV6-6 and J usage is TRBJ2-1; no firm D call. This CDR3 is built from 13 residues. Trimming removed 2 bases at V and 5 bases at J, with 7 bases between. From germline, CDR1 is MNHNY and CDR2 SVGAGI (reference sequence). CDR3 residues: CASSYNKNNEQFF. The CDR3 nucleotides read TGTGCCAGCAGTTACAACAAAAACAATGAGCAGTTCTTC.

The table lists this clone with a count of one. This CDR3 reads CATSDRKRGAVQETQYF. The CDR3 nucleotides read TGTGCCACCAGTGACCGTAAGCGGGGGGCAGTACAAGAGACCCAGTACTTC. V usage is TRBV24-1 and J usage is TRBJ2-5; 9 bases fit TRBD2. This CDR3 comprises 17 residues. Losses at the gene ends were 4 bases for V and 2 bases for J; bases not matched to a gene: 10. CDR1 is KGHDR and CDR2 is SFDVKD in the germline V gene.

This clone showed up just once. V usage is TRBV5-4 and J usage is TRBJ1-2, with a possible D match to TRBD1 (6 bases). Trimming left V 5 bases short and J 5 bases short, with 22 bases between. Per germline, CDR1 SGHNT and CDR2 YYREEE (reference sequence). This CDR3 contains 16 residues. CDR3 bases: TGTGCCAGCAGTCCATCATTACAAGGACAGCTTTATGGCTACACCTTC. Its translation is CASSPSLQGQLYGYTF.

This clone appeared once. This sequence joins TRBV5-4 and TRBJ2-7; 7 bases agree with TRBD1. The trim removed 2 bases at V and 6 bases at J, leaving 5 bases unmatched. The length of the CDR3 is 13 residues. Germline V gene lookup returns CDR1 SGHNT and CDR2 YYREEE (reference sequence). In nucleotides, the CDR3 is TGTGCCAGCAGCTTCGGACAGGCAAGCGAGCAGTACTTC. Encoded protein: CASSFGQASEQYF.